Below, 14 T cell receptor beta chains from the same sample are listed, as sequenced in a study of T cell responses to AZD1222 COVID-19 vaccine. Sequencing used immunoSEQ multiplex PCR; TCRdb keeps in-frame clones, though not all of them. This table holds 70,000 to 90,000 clones, around 73% found once. Sequences were derived from peripheral blood, sampled on day 0 of AZD1222 vaccination. The receptors were gathered from an adult in good health.

The chain carries TRBV5-1 and TRBJ2-7; 8 nucleotides agree with TRBD1. Unmatched junction bases numbered 4, after V lost 0 bases and J lost 2 bases. This CDR3 has 15 residues. Germline V gene data show CDR1 as SGHRS and CDR2 as YFSETQ. DNA for the CDR3: TGCGCCAGCAGCTTGGATCCGGGACAGGCCTACGAGCAGTACTTC. Translated: CASSLDPGQAYEQYF.

The table lists this clone with a few counts. This chain joins TRBV10-2 and TRBJ2-4; D remains ambiguous. The germline gives CDR1 WSHSY, CDR2 SAAADI. V was cut by 2 bases and J by 1 base, with 6 bases left in between. The CDR3 contains 14 residues. CDR3 amino acids: CASSETGAKNIQYF. As DNA, the CDR3 is TGCGCCAGCAGTGAGACCGGGGCCAAAAACATTCAGTACTTC.

The chain is built from TRBV6-5 and TRBJ1-5; 7 nucleotides match TRBD1. The V gene end was trimmed by 7 bases and the J gene end by 5 bases; junction bases not matched to a gene: 2. Germline V CDR1 and CDR2: MNHEY, SVGAGI. This CDR3 region has 12 residues. The CDR3: CASTGTDQPQHF. The CDR3 DNA reads as TGTGCCAGCACAGGGACAGATCAGCCCCAGCATTTT.

The chain employs TRBV30 and TRBJ2-1, with D perhaps TRBD1 (6 bases). Between the trimmed V and J ends, which lost 0 bases and 4 bases, there was a span of 13 bases. The CDR3 has 15 residues. Germline loops: CDR1 GTSNPN, CDR2 SVGIG (reference sequence). In DNA form, the CDR3 reads TGTGCCTGGAGTGTATCAGGGGATAATTACAATGAGCAGTTCTTC. Protein sequence: CAWSVSGDNYNEQFF. The variable domain in full, completed from reference TRBV30 and TRBJ2-1, reads SQTIHQWPATLVQPVGSPLSLECTVEGTSNPNLYWYRQAAGRGLQLLFYSVGIGQISSEVPQNLSASRPQDRQFILSSKKLLLSDSGFYLCAWSVSGDNYNEQFFGPGTRLTVL.

V is TRBV14 and J is TRBJ1-1; D not resolved. V was cut by 0 bases and J by 3 bases, with 11 bases left in between. The CDR3 has 15 residues. Germline V gene lookup returns CDR1 SGHDN and CDR2 FVKESK. The CDR3 nucleotides are TGTGCCAGCAGCCAAGACCACGACCTTTACACTGAAGCTTTCTTT. As protein: CASSQDHDLYTEAFF.

The CDR3 nucleotides read TGTGCCTGGGAAGCTGAAGACACCGGGGAGCTGTTTTTT. This encodes CAWEAEDTGELFF. The V call is TRBV30, the J call TRBJ2-2; no firm D call. Trimming stripped 5 bases from V and 3 bases from J, with 10 bases between. Germline CDR1 GTSNPN, CDR2 SVGIG (reference sequence). The CDR3 spans 13 residues.

The chain carries TRBV19 and TRBJ2-1; the D gene is possibly TRBD1 (7 bases). V lost 5 bases and J 7 bases, leaving 21 bases between the germline ends. Germline V gene lookup returns CDR1 LNHDA and CDR2 SQIVND (reference sequence). The CDR3 is made up of 16 amino acids. CDR3 in DNA: TGTGCCAGTAGTTCCTTAGCAGGGGGACTTGGGAATGAGCAGTTCTTC. It translates to CASSSLAGGLGNEQFF.

This clone showed up just once. A far larger clone is one base from this, pointing to a likely read error. The J gene is TRBJ1-1, the V gene TRBV28; D uncertain. V gave up 6 bases and J gave up 3 bases, with 5 bases separating them. CDR1 is MDHEN, CDR2 SYDVKM, per germline. There are 11 residues in the CDR3. The CDR3, as DNA: TGTGCCAGCAGCTTGTACACTGAAGCTTTCTTT. It is translated as CASSLYTEAFF.

This clone was counted once. The chain uses TRBV6-4 and TRBJ1-2; 11 nucleotides match TRBD1. CDR1 and CDR2 from the germline V gene are MRHNA and SNTAGT. The length of the CDR3 is 13 residues. Trimming at V came to 6 bases and at J to 8 bases, leaving 5 bases not matched to a gene. CDR3 protein: CASSGQGAQGYTF. DNA of the CDR3: TGTGCCAGCAGCGGACAGGGGGCACAGGGCTACACCTTC.

This chain links TRBV10-1 with TRBJ2-2, with TRBD1 as a possible D gene (6 bases). The ends were cut back, 6 bases at V and 14 bases at J, with 22 bases in the middle. The CDR3 has 14 residues. The germline CDR1 and CDR2 sequences are WNHNN and SYGVQD (reference sequence). CDR3 nucleotides: TGCGCCAGCAGCCCCGGACAGACCCCGAGAGACCTGTTTTTT. This sequence encodes CASSPGQTPRDLFF.

This chain connects TRBV27 to TRBJ2-5; 7 nucleotides line up with TRBD1. This CDR3 has 16 amino acids. CDR1 and CDR2 (germline): MNHEY, SMNVEV (reference sequence). V was clipped by 5 bases and J by 3 bases; unmatched bases: 12. The DNA of the CDR3 is TGTGCCAGCAGTCCACAGGGGACAGCAGAAGAAGAGACCCAGTACTTC. This sequence encodes CASSPQGTAEEETQYF.

The genes are TRBV7-2 and TRBJ1-5; a weak D match, TRBD1 (5 bases). With 2 bases removed from V and 4 bases from J, the gap between germline ends came to 15 bases. The CDR3 is 16 amino acids. Germline V CDR1 and CDR2: SGHTA, FQGNSA. The CDR3 region is CASSLRGGDPNQPQHF. CDR3 bases: TGTGCCAGCAGCTTAAGGGGTGGGGACCCTAATCAGCCCCAGCATTTT. Together with reference TRBV7-2 and TRBJ1-5, the CDR3 gives the full variable domain: GAGVSQSPSNKVTEKGKDVELRCDPISGHTALYWYRQSLGQGLEFLIYFQGNSAPDKSGLPSDRFSAERTGGSVSTLTIQRTQQEDSAVYLCASSLRGGDPNQPQHFGDGTRLSIL.

The J gene is TRBJ1-1, the V gene TRBV6-5; 11 nucleotides agree with TRBD1. Germline trimming cut 8 bases from V and 2 bases from J; bases unmatched to any gene: 4. The CDR3 totals 14 residues. Germline values: CDR1 MNHEY, CDR2 SVGAGI. CDR3 in amino acids: CASSRTGGNTEAFF. The CDR3 DNA sequence: TGTGCCAGCTCCCGGACAGGGGGCAACACTGAAGCTTTCTTT.

V usage is TRBV20-1 and J usage is TRBJ1-5; 7 nucleotides agree with TRBD1. V shed 3 bases and J 0 bases; nucleotides not matched to a gene: 2. Per germline, CDR1 DFQATT and CDR2 SNEGSKA (reference sequence). The CDR3 runs to 14 residues. CDR3: CSASPGGSNQPQHF. In DNA, the CDR3 is TGCAGTGCTAGTCCAGGGGGTAGCAATCAGCCCCAGCATTTT.